These 9 T cell receptor beta chains share one sample of origin, sequenced in a study of post-analysis software for immune sequencing data. General study results and limits: About 5 TRBV segments appeared more often in patients than in controls, and TRBV5-6, TRBV5-1 and TRBV20-1 were among these.

Included in the TCR beta cDNA libraries were unique molecular identifiers. TCRdb redid the calling of the PCR reads with MiXCR, one entry per CDR3 protein. Of hundreds of thousands of distinct CDR3 sequences listed, around 40% were seen once; the top ten hold more than 1.5%. These receptors lack a known antigen. The sequenced sample consisted of blood. Receptor source: a girl aged 10-17 years with multiple sclerosis.

The V call is TRBV9, the J call TRBJ2-1, with 8 nucleotides matching TRBD2. Unmatched junction bases numbered 11, after V lost 4 bases and J lost 2 bases. Looked up from germline, CDR1 is SGDLS and CDR2 is YYNGEE. The CDR3 loop spans 17 amino acids. In DNA form, the CDR3 reads TGTGCCAGCAGCCCCCGAGGAGCGGGGGCACCCTACAATGAGCAGTTCTTC. This translates into CASSPRGAGAPYNEQFF.

V gene TRBV29-1 combines with J gene TRBJ2-5; possible D gene TRBD2, 5 bases. The last part of the DNA fits TRBJ2-7 better; the J call may be wrong. The CDR3 totals 13 residues. The germline CDR1 and CDR2 sequences are SQVTM and ANQGSEA. This CDR3 reads CSVPADPRGEQYF. CDR3 bases: TGCAGCGTTCCGGCCGACCCTCGGGGCGAGCAGTACTTC.

The chain recombines TRBV13 with TRBJ1-1; TRBD1 matches at 8 bases. Germline CDR1 reads PRHDT; CDR2 reads FYEKMQ (reference sequence). CDR3 length: 15 residues. V was pared by 4 bases and J by 3 bases, with 7 bases of the junction left unmatched. DNA of the CDR3: TGTGCCAGCAGCTACCGGGACAGGCCGTACACTGAAGCTTTCTTT. It specifies CASSYRDRPYTEAFF.

This clonotype was seen a handful of times. V is TRBV25-1 and J is TRBJ2-5, with D tentatively TRBD1 (5 bases). Trimming left V 5 bases short and J 5 bases short, with 9 bases between. Germline V gene sequence: CDR1 MGHDK, CDR2 SYGVNS. This CDR3 is built from 12 residues. CDR3 region: CASSKGKETQYF. CDR3 coding DNA: TGTGCCAGCAGTAAGGGGAAGGAGACCCAGTACTTC.

The V and J genes are TRBV9 and TRBJ2-3; D is ambiguous. CDR1 SGDLS and CDR2 YYNGEE come from the germline V gene. V shed 1 base and J shed 4 bases, with 16 bases lying between them. This CDR3 is built from 16 residues. CDR3 coding DNA: TGTGCCAGCAGCGTACCGGTTTTCGGGTTGGCAGATACGCAGTATTTT. It codes for CASSVPVFGLADTQYF.

The chain joins TRBV27 to TRBJ2-1; D possibly matches TRBD1 or TRBD2 (5 bases each). V lost 8 bases to trimming and J lost 12 bases, with 20 bases between them. Germline values: CDR1 MNHEY, CDR2 SMNVEV (reference sequence). This CDR3 has 13 amino acids. As DNA, the CDR3 is TGTGCCAGCGGGACGGGTAAAACAATGGGGCAGTTCTTC. Translating it yields CASGTGKTMGQFF.

This rearrangement joins TRBV27 to TRBJ2-6; D not certain. This CDR3 is 17 amino acids long. Trimming shortened V by 3 bases and J by 0 bases, and 12 bases separated the two germline ends. CDR1 and CDR2 (germline): MNHEY, SMNVEV (reference sequence). CDR3 residues: CASSFVGSSSGANVLTF. CDR3 DNA sequence: TGTGCCAGCAGTTTCGTAGGTTCTAGCTCTGGGGCCAACGTCCTGACTTTC.

V and J are TRBV5-1 and TRBJ2-7; 9 nucleotides match TRBD2. Unmatched junction bases numbered 5, after V lost 0 bases and J lost 4 bases. Germline-derived CDR1 and CDR2 are SGHRS and YFSETQ. The CDR3 contains 15 residues. The chain's CDR3 is CASSLVSGGTYEQYF. Written as DNA, the CDR3 is TGCGCCAGCAGCTTGGTTAGCGGGGGCACTTACGAGCAGTACTTC.

In its sample, this clonotype was seen a few times. The V and J genes are TRBV7-6 and TRBJ1-5; D gene unclear. V was trimmed by 5 bases and J by 4 bases, leaving 9 bases between them. This CDR3 region has 13 residues. CDR1 is SGHVS and CDR2 is FNYEAQ in the germline V gene. The chain's CDR3 is CASSLGWNQPQHF. CDR3 coding DNA: TGTGCCAGCAGCCTCGGGTGGAATCAGCCCCAGCATTTT.